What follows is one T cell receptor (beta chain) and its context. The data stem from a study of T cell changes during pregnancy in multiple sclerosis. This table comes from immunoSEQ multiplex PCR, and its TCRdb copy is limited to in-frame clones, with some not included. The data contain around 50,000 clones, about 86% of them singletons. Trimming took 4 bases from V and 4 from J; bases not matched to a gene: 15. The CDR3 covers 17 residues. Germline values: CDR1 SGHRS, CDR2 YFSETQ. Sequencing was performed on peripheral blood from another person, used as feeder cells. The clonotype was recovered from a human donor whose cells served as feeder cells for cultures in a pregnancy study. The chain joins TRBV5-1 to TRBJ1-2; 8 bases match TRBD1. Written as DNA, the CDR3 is TGCGCCAGCAGCCCTAGAAAAGGGACAGGCGATCTCTATGGCTACACCTTC. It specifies CASSPRKGTGDLYGYTF.